Presented here are 18 T cell receptor beta chains from one specimen sequenced in a study of T cell responses to AZD1222 COVID-19 vaccine. Assay used: immunoSEQ multiplex PCR; TCRdb lists only in-frame clones, some missing. This sample has 100,000 to 150,000 clones, with approximately 90% found just once. The sample here was peripheral blood, taken on day 0 of AZD1222 vaccination. The receptors were gathered from an adult in good health.

J is TRBJ1-2 and V is TRBV11-2; possible D gene TRBD1, 5 bases. Germline V gives CDR1 SGHAT, CDR2 FQNNGV. The germline V and J ends were trimmed by 1 base and 1 base, with 7 bases remaining between them. This CDR3 region has 14 residues. The CDR3 protein is CASSLGGGNYGYTF. The DNA for the CDR3 is TGTGCCAGCAGCTTAGGGGGCGGTAACTATGGCTACACCTTC. Full variable domain (outside the CDR3, taken from reference TRBV11-2 and TRBJ1-2): EAGVAQSPRYKIIEKRQSVAFWCNPISGHATLYWYQQILGQGPKLLIQFQNNGVVDDSQLPKDRFSAERLKGVDSTLKIQPAKLEDSAVYLCASSLGGGNYGYTFGSGTRLTVV.

This clone was observed a single time. J is TRBJ2-7 and V is TRBV28; D might be TRBD1 (6 bases). The CDR3 consists of 15 residues. CDR1 is MDHEN, CDR2 SYDVKM, per germline. Trimming removed 4 bases at V and 0 bases at J, with 13 bases between. The CDR3: CASSSPGQDSYEQYF. The DNA of the CDR3 is TGTGCCAGCAGTTCCCCGGGACAAGACTCCTACGAGCAGTACTTC.

The chain couples TRBV9 to TRBJ2-3; 8 bases match TRBD2. The CDR3 consists of 17 residues. In germline, CDR1 is SGDLS, CDR2 YYNGEE. V was pared by 3 bases and J by 3 bases, with 12 bases of the junction left unmatched. CDR3 loop: CASSAPASSGVTDTQYF. Written as DNA, the CDR3 is TGTGCCAGCAGCGCCCCAGCTAGTAGCGGGGTAACAGATACGCAGTATTTT.

This chain uses TRBV28 with TRBJ1-2; D is possibly TRBD1 (5 bases). The germline gives CDR1 MDHEN, CDR2 SYDVKM. The V and J ends lost 4 bases and 8 bases respectively, with 8 bases between them. CDR3 size: 11 residues. The CDR3 DNA reads TGTGCCAGCAGTTCTGACAGCGGCTACACCTTC. Translation: CASSSDSGYTF.

The chain joins TRBV19 to TRBJ2-7, with 7 bases aligning to TRBD1. CDR3 length equals 14 residues. V lost 3 bases and J lost 3; bases outside the gene matches: 5. In germline, CDR1 is LNHDA, CDR2 SQIVND (reference sequence). Here the CDR3 DNA reads TGTGCCAGTAGTATCATGACAGGGCACTACGAGCAGTACTTC. It yields the protein CASSIMTGHYEQYF.

The table lists this clone with a count of one. The V call is TRBV20-1, the J call TRBJ1-6, with D unresolved. The CDR3 runs 15 residues. V was pared by 6 bases and J by 4 bases, with 16 bases between. CDR1 is DFQATT and CDR2 is SNEGSKA in the germline V gene (reference sequence). The CDR3 loop is CSASTELTYNSPLHF. The CDR3 nucleotides are TGCAGTGCAAGTACAGAGCTAACATATAATTCACCCCTCCACTTT.

This clone was seen a single time. This chain uses TRBV7-8 with TRBJ1-6; TRBD1 aligns across 8 bases. The CDR3 is 17 residues long. V dropped 0 bases and J dropped 7; count of bases not matched to a gene: 8. Germline lookup yields CDR1 SGHVS and CDR2 FQNEAQ. CDR3 region: CASSLAPGRGQNSPLHF. The CDR3 DNA reads TGTGCCAGCAGCTTAGCGCCGGGCAGGGGGCAAAATTCACCCCTCCACTTT.

This chain connects TRBV7-6 to TRBJ2-2, with TRBD2 as a possible D gene (5 bases). Trimming removed 1 base at V and 8 bases at J, with 17 bases between. This CDR3 has 16 amino acids. Per the germline V gene, CDR1 is SGHVS and CDR2 is FNYEAQ. The CDR3 loop reads CASSLEYRTPNGELFF. The CDR3 bases are TGTGCCAGCAGCTTAGAATATCGGACTCCGAATGGGGAGCTGTTTTTT.

This chain uses TRBV4-1 with TRBJ1-2; TRBD1 matches at 7 bases. Germline loops: CDR1 MGHRA, CDR2 YSYEKL. The V gene end was trimmed by 0 bases and the J gene end by 7 bases; junction bases not matched to a gene: 5. This CDR3 region has 14 residues. This CDR3 is CASSQEAGGFGYTF. CDR3 nucleotide sequence: TGCGCCAGCAGCCAAGAGGCAGGGGGGTTTGGCTACACCTTC.

The rearrangement joins TRBV10-2 to TRBJ1-1; 7 bases align to TRBD1. V lost 2 bases and J lost 5; bases outside the gene matches: 5. CDR1 is WSHSY, CDR2 SAAADI, per germline. CDR3 length: 14 amino acids. The CDR3: CASSEQGGRTEAFF. CDR3 bases: TGCGCCAGCAGTGAGCAGGGGGGGAGGACTGAAGCTTTCTTT.

The rearrangement links TRBV6-2 or TRBV6-3 to TRBJ1-5; tentatively, D is TRBD1 (5 bases). Trimming shortened V by 5 bases and J by 5 bases, and 16 bases separated the two germline ends. Germline CDR1 is MNHEY and CDR2 is SVGEGT. The CDR3 contains 15 residues. This CDR3 reads CASSPLWGKDQPQHF. As DNA, the CDR3 is TGTGCCAGCAGTCCACTCTGGGGGAAGGATCAGCCCCAGCATTTT.

The rearrangement joins TRBV19 to TRBJ2-7; TRBD1 might be the D (6 bases). V was trimmed by 4 bases and J by 3 bases, leaving 10 bases between them. Germline V gene sequence: CDR1 LNHDA, CDR2 SQIVND (reference sequence). The CDR3 loop spans 13 amino acids. Here the CDR3 reads CASSTGTLYEQYF. DNA of the CDR3: TGTGCCAGTAGTACCGGGACACTCTACGAGCAGTACTTC.

The chain carries TRBV19 and TRBJ1-1; D is ambiguous. The ends were cut back, 3 bases at V and 1 base at J, with 12 bases in the middle. Germline V gives CDR1 LNHDA, CDR2 SQIVND (reference sequence). This CDR3 region has 15 residues. The CDR3 sequence is CASSIGVLGNTEAFF. The CDR3 DNA reads TGTGCCAGTAGTATCGGAGTTTTAGGGAACACTGAAGCTTTCTTT.

The CDR3 DNA sequence: TGTGCCAGCAGCAGCGTCGGGGGGGCATACAATGAGCAGTTCTTC. Translating it yields CASSSVGGAYNEQFF. V and J are TRBV7-2 and TRBJ2-1, with 8 bases lining up with TRBD2. The CDR3 is 15 amino acids. The germline CDR1 and CDR2 sequences are SGHTA and FQGNSA. V gave up 5 bases and J gave up 4 bases; unmatched junction bases: 7.

This chain joins TRBV27 and TRBJ1-3; D call uncertain. Trimming removed 0 bases at V and 3 bases at J, with 12 bases between. The CDR3 covers 16 residues. Germline assignment: CDR1 MNHEY and CDR2 SMNVEV (reference sequence). The CDR3 DNA sequence: TGTGCCAGCAGTTTATCTGGCCCGGACTATGGAAACACCATATATTTT. Translated: CASSLSGPDYGNTIYF.

The rearrangement links TRBV19 to TRBJ1-1; the D is unclear. Germline V gene lookup returns CDR1 LNHDA and CDR2 SQIVND (reference sequence). The CDR3 sequence is 13 residues long. V lost 6 bases to trimming and J lost 3 bases, with 11 bases between them. The chain's CDR3 is CASSTFPDTEAFF. As DNA, the CDR3 is TGTGCCAGTAGCACCTTCCCGGACACTGAAGCTTTCTTT.

V is TRBV9 and J is TRBJ2-7; no clear D gene. CDR1 and CDR2 from the germline V gene are SGDLS and YYNGEE. The V gene lost 4 bases and the J gene lost 4 bases, with 18 bases spanning the gap. This CDR3 spans 15 amino acids. CDR3 coding DNA: TGTGCCAGCAGCCCCGGACCGGGCCTGATATACGAGCAGTACTTC. Translating it yields CASSPGPGLIYEQYF. Full variable domain (outside the CDR3, taken from reference TRBV9 and TRBJ2-7): DSGVTQTPKHLITATGQRVTLRCSPRSGDLSVYWYQQSLDQGLQFLIQYYNGEERAKGNILERFSAQQFPDLHSELNLSSLELGDSALYFCASSPGPGLIYEQYFGPGTRLTVT.

The chain recombines TRBV10-3 with TRBJ1-5, with TRBD1 identical over 7 bases. Germline CDR1 and CDR2: ENHRY and SYGVKD. The CDR3 has 13 amino acids. The V segment lost 11 bases and the J segment 3 bases; nucleotides outside the gene matches: 7. The chain's CDR3 is CASGQSNNQPQHF. The CDR3 nucleotides are TGTGCCTCGGGACAGTCGAACAATCAGCCCCAGCATTTT.